The clone carrying this T cell receptor (beta chain) was detected ten times or more. TCR beta CDR3 amplification used RNA transcripts. An opening RT-PCR round employed HTBI primers and preceded a second-round multiplex PCR. TCRdb processed the multiplex PCR reads anew with MiXCR; each CDR3 protein has one entry. The table includes about 480,000 distinct CDR3 sequences, approximately 14% detected once. CDR1 and CDR2 from the germline V gene are LNHDA and SQIVND (reference sequence). Trimming cost V 5 bases and J 5 bases, with 15 bases left between them. CDR3 size: 14 residues. The entry originates in a study of Graves' ophthalmopathy and Graves' hyperthyroidism.

The rearrangement uses TRBV19 and TRBJ2-5; weak D call: TRBD1 (5 bases). Sequencing input: blood. The sequence derives from a woman under 40 with Graves' ophthalmopathy. CDR3 sequence reads: CASSVKGEGETQYF. DNA for the CDR3: TGTGCCAGTAGTGTCAAAGGGGAAGGGGAGACCCAGTACTTC.